One and the same sample provided the 17 T cell receptor beta chains below, sequenced in a study of T cell responses to AZD1222 COVID-19 vaccine. Generated by immunoSEQ multiplex PCR, the TCRdb table keeps only in-frame clones and is missing some. The sample records roughly 110,000 clones, 80% to 95% being singletons. Sequenced material: peripheral blood, taken 28 days after the second AZD1222 dose. These receptors were taken from an adult who received the AZD1222 COVID-19 vaccine.

The chain carries TRBV3-1 (or the pseudogene TRBV3-2) and TRBJ2-7; TRBD1 is a possible D gene (5 bases). This CDR3 region has 15 residues. CDR1 LGHDT and CDR2 YNNKEL come from the germline V gene (reference sequence). With 1 base removed from V and 2 bases from J, the gap between germline ends came to 12 bases. The CDR3 bases are TGTGCCAGCAGCCAAGGGTCAGGGATCCCCTACGAGCAGTACTTC. Amino acid sequence: CASSQGSGIPYEQYF.

The genes are TRBV6-5 and TRBJ2-3; a possible D gene is TRBD2 (5 bases). This CDR3 is 14 amino acids long. Germline lookup yields CDR1 MNHEY and CDR2 SVGAGI. Trimming removed 7 bases at V and 1 base at J, with 12 bases between. CDR3 nucleotide sequence: TGTGCCAGCATCGGGGAACTAGGCACAGATACGCAGTATTTT. Protein product: CASIGELGTDTQYF.

The chain joins TRBV18 to TRBJ1-3; D is ambiguous. Germline V lookup: CDR1 KGHSH, CDR2 LQKENI. This CDR3 is built from 16 residues. V lost 2 bases and J lost 0, with 11 bases in between. DNA for the CDR3: TGTGCCAGCTCACCAGCTTGGCAGCACTCTGGAAACACCATATATTTT. This gives the protein CASSPAWQHSGNTIYF.

This clone was detected a few times. The V call is TRBV7-3, the J call TRBJ2-7; D call uncertain. The CDR3 is made up of 14 amino acids. Germline CDR1 reads SGHTA; CDR2 reads FQGTGA. V lost 5 bases and J lost 2, with 13 bases in between. DNA for the CDR3: TGTGCCAGCAGCCGAGACAACGGTCCCTACGAGCAGTACTTC. This encodes CASSRDNGPYEQYF.

This chain connects TRBV7-9 to TRBJ2-7; D unclear. Germline values: CDR1 SEHNR, CDR2 FQNEAQ (reference sequence). This CDR3 spans 12 amino acids. V was cut by 5 bases and J by 4 bases, with 9 bases left in between. Written as DNA, the CDR3 is TGTGCCAGCAGCCCCCCCGGGTACGAGCAGTACTTC. It encodes CASSPPGYEQYF.

The chain employs TRBV19 and TRBJ2-7, with a possible D match to TRBD1 (6 bases). V dropped 4 bases and J dropped 6 bases, with 10 bases sitting between them. CDR1 and CDR2 (germline): LNHDA, SQIVND (reference sequence). This CDR3 is 12 amino acids long. The CDR3 loop reads CASSTTGFEQYF. CDR3 nucleotides: TGTGCCAGTAGTACAACAGGGTTCGAGCAGTACTTC. Combining the CDR3 with reference TRBV19 and TRBJ2-7 gives the whole variable domain DGGITQSPKYLFRKEGQNVTLSCEQNLNHDAMYWYRQDPGQGLRLIYYSQIVNDFQKGDIAEGYSVSREKKESFPLTVTSAQKNPTAFYLCASSTTGFEQYFGPGTRLTVT.

Points on this clone: Other DNA sequences of this sample code for an identical CDR3. The chain recombines TRBV5-1 with TRBJ2-7; no clear D. With 4 bases removed from V and 0 bases from J, the gap between germline ends came to 5 bases. CDR3 size: 12 residues. Germline CDR1 SGHRS, CDR2 YFSETQ. This CDR3 is CASSPDSYEQYF. CDR3 DNA sequence: TGCGCCAGCAGCCCCGACTCCTACGAGCAGTACTTC.

This chain connects TRBV7-2 to TRBJ1-2; 8 bases match TRBD1. After removal of 5 bases from V and 4 bases from J, the junction contained 3 bases not matched to a gene. The CDR3 runs to 13 residues. The V gene's germline CDR1 is SGHTA and CDR2 FQGNSA. DNA of the CDR3: TGTGCCAGCAGCCTGGGACAGGTCTATGGCTACACCTTC. Protein sequence: CASSLGQVYGYTF.

This rearrangement joins TRBV2 to TRBJ2-2; TRBD1 matches 8 bases. This CDR3 contains 15 residues. After removal of 2 bases from V and 2 bases from J, the junction contained 1 base not matched to a gene. Germline assignment: CDR1 SNHLY and CDR2 FYNNEI. Here the CDR3 reads CASSEQGANTGELFF. DNA of the CDR3: TGTGCCAGCAGTGAACAGGGGGCAAACACCGGGGAGCTGTTTTTT.

The CDR3 loop reads CASSPERESINEQFF. CDR3 nucleotides: TGTGCCAGCAGCCCCGAGCGGGAGTCGATCAATGAGCAGTTCTTC. This chain joins TRBV11-2 and TRBJ2-1, with 8 bases lining up with TRBD2. Germline V gene sequence: CDR1 SGHAT, CDR2 FQNNGV. V was clipped by 5 bases and J by 6 bases; unmatched bases: 9. The CDR3 is 15 residues long.

The V call is TRBV11-3, the J call TRBJ2-5, with a possible D match to TRBD2 (5 bases). Trimming shortened V by 4 bases and J by 3 bases, and 18 bases separated the two germline ends. Per the germline V gene, CDR1 is SGHNT and CDR2 is YENEEA. This CDR3 region has 16 residues. CDR3 in DNA: TGTGCCAGCAGCTCAGATGGGTTGAGGGCGGAAGAGACCCAGTACTTC. The encoded protein is CASSSDGLRAEETQYF.

This clone was detected only once. This chain uses TRBV19 with TRBJ2-2; 7 nucleotides agree with TRBD2. V gave up 7 bases and J gave up 3 bases; unmatched junction bases: 14. CDR1 and CDR2 (germline): LNHDA, SQIVND (reference sequence). The CDR3 is 17 amino acids. DNA for the CDR3: TGTGCCAGTACCAACTACAAGGAGCGGGGACACACCGGGGAGCTGTTTTTT. Its protein product is CASTNYKERGHTGELFF.

The gene calls are TRBV11-2 and TRBJ1-4; D not certain. This CDR3 has 15 residues. CDR1 SGHAT and CDR2 FQNNGV come from the germline V gene. V was trimmed by 4 bases and J by 3 bases, leaving 12 bases between them. CDR3 nucleotide sequence: TGTGCCAGCAGCTCAAGACAAAGCGCTAATGAAAAACTGTTTTTT. Translating gives CASSSRQSANEKLFF.

The V call is TRBV24-1, the J call TRBJ2-2; D could derive from TRBD1 or TRBD2 (5 bases each). Trimming stripped 4 bases from V and 8 bases from J, with 16 bases between. This CDR3 is 15 amino acids long. In germline, CDR1 is KGHDR, CDR2 SFDVKD. The CDR3 region has the DNA TGTGCCACCAGTGAGCGATACGGGGCCAGGGGGGAGCTGTTTTTT. Protein: CATSERYGARGELFF.

The V call is TRBV5-4, the J call TRBJ1-2; TRBD1 aligns across 8 bases. The V gene end was trimmed by 4 bases and the J gene end by 5 bases; junction bases not matched to a gene: 4. Germline loops: CDR1 SGHNT, CDR2 YYREEE (reference sequence). There are 13 residues in the CDR3. Written as DNA, the CDR3 is TGTGCCAGCAGCCTACAGGGGGGGTATGGCTACACCTTC. It codes for CASSLQGGYGYTF.

This clone rates as medium-sized. This chain connects TRBV7-2 to TRBJ1-1, with D tentatively TRBD1 (5 bases). The germline V gene encodes CDR1 SGHTA and CDR2 FQGNSA. The CDR3 consists of 14 residues. Trimming stripped 4 bases from V and 1 base from J, with 10 bases between. CDR3 DNA: TGTGCCAGCAGCTATGGGGGGGGGAACACTGAAGCTTTCTTT. Translated, it gives CASSYGGGNTEAFF.

The V gene is TRBV6-5, the J gene TRBJ1-2; a weak D match, TRBD1 (6 bases). This CDR3 region has 12 residues. Germline loops: CDR1 MNHEY, CDR2 SVGAGI. Trimming left V 4 bases short and J 6 bases short, with 9 bases between. The CDR3 nucleotides are TGTGCCAGCAGTTTACAGGGAGATGGCTACACCTTC. Protein product: CASSLQGDGYTF.